One sample yielded the 27 T cell receptor beta chains listed below, sequenced in a study of T cell clonality in common variable immunodeficiency. Only in-frame clones appear in the TCRdb table, and some are missing; sequencing was by immunoSEQ multiplex PCR. This sample includes some 50,000 clones with no singletons; its ten biggest clones take up under 2%. The sample comprised peripheral blood mononuclear cells. Receptor source: a person aged 18-70 years in good health.

This clone has ten or more counts. From the germline J gene comes the end of the CDR3, since the read stops 3 residues before it. The chain recombines TRBV5-1 with TRBJ2-7; D may be TRBD1 (5 bases). Germline V CDR1 and CDR2: SGHRS, YFSETQ. CDR3 size: 13 residues. Trimming removed 0 bases from V and 2 bases from J, with 6 bases in between. The chain's CDR3 is CASSLGGTYEQYF. The CDR3 bases that were read are TGCGCCAGCAGCTTGGGGGGCACCTACGAG.

This clone was recorded a few times. Read sequence stops 3 residues before the CDR3 end, and the germline J gene provides the missing end. The V and J genes are TRBV7-6 and TRBJ2-3; the match to TRBD2 covers 10 bases. The CDR3 contains 18 residues. The germline gives CDR1 SGHVS, CDR2 FNYEAQ. CDR3 residues: CASSLVRLAGETQETQYF. The CDR3 DNA, read in part, is TGTGCCAGCAGCTTAGTGCGGCTAGCGGGAGAAACACAAGAGACG. The full variable domain, completed using reference TRBV7-6 and TRBJ2-3, is GAGVSQSPRYKVTKRGQDVALRCDPISGHVSLYWYRQALGQGPEFLTYFNYEAQQDKSGLPNDRFSAERPEGSISTLTIQRTEQRDSAMYRCASSLVRLAGETQETQYFGPGTRLTVL.

The table lists this clone with many counts. The sequence runs out 3 residues before the end of the CDR3; the remainder is reconstructed from the germline J gene. This chain joins TRBV18 and TRBJ2-7, with a possible D match to TRBD1 (6 bases). The germline V and J ends were trimmed by 6 bases and 3 bases, with 18 bases remaining between them. This CDR3 region has 15 residues. Germline V gives CDR1 KGHSH, CDR2 LQKENI. Partial CDR3 DNA: TGTGCCAGCTCTCCCAAGGGTGGACAGAGCTACGAG. Protein sequence: CASSPKGGQSYE. The entire CDR3 is CASSPKGGQSYEQYF.

The table lists this clone with many counts. The DNA ends 3 residues before the CDR3 does, and the rest of the CDR3 is filled in from the germline J gene. V and J are TRBV5-1 and TRBJ2-7; 8 nucleotides agree with TRBD1. The CDR3 totals 16 residues. CDR1 is SGHRS and CDR2 is YFSETQ in the germline V gene. V was pared by 2 bases and J by 3 bases, with 10 bases of the junction left unmatched. The CDR3 is CASSLGPDRAVYEQYF. Incomplete CDR3 DNA: TGCGCCAGCAGCTTAGGCCCGGACAGGGCTGTCTACGAG.

This clone was detected only a few times. The CDR3 spells CASSPRLAGADTQYF. Partial CDR3 DNA: TGTGCCAGCAGCCCCCGACTAGCGGGGGCAGATACG. The chain uses TRBV7-9 and TRBJ2-3; 12 bases match TRBD2. The read terminates 3 residues before the CDR3 end, so the remaining end is supplied by the germline J gene. The CDR3 length is 15 residues. CDR1 SEHNR and CDR2 FQNEAQ come from the germline V gene (reference sequence). J gave up 4 bases and V 5 bases, and 4 bases lay outside the gene matches.

This clone has ten or more counts. Compared with germline, one end of the junction differs, possibly owing to a read error. The read gets to within 3 residues of the CDR3 end, and the germline J gene fills in the rest. V and J are TRBV6-1 and TRBJ1-5; D not resolved. The length of the CDR3 is 15 residues. Germline assignment: CDR1 MNHNS and CDR2 SASEGT. CDR3: CASSEAARLNQPQHF. CDR3 bases read: TGTGCTAGCAGTGAAGCGGCAAGGCTTAATCAGCCC.

At least ten counts were recorded for this clone. The CDR3 is cut off 3 residues early in the read; its end comes from the germline J gene. This chain joins TRBV30 and TRBJ1-5; 7 nucleotides match TRBD1. The germline V gene has CDR1 GTSNPN and CDR2 SVGIG (reference sequence). Germline trimming cut 4 bases from V and 0 bases from J; bases unmatched to any gene: 0. The CDR3 is made up of 13 amino acids. CDR3: CAWNRGSNQPQHF. Partial CDR3 DNA: TGTGCCTGGAACAGGGGTAGCAATCAGCCC. Based on the CDR3 plus reference TRBV30 and TRBJ1-5, the full variable domain is SQTIHQWPATLVQPVGSPLSLECTVEGTSNPNLYWYRQAAGRGLQLLFYSVGIGQISSEVPQNLSASRPQDRQFILSSKKLLLSDSGFYLCAWNRGSNQPQHFGDGTRLSIL.

This clone appeared many times. Read sequence stops 3 residues before the CDR3 end, and the germline J gene provides the missing end. V and J are TRBV2 and TRBJ2-3, with 7 bases that match TRBD2. Germline CDR1 reads SNHLY; CDR2 reads FYNNEI. V lost 3 bases and J lost 0; bases outside the gene matches: 3. The length of the CDR3 is 15 residues. The CDR3 DNA, read in part, is TGTGCCAGCAGTGAGACTAGCTACAGCACAGATACG. Protein product: CASSETSYSTDT. The entire CDR3 reads CASSETSYSTDTQYF. Together with reference TRBV2 and TRBJ2-3, the CDR3 gives the full variable domain: EPEVTQTPSHQVTQMGQEVILRCVPISNHLYFYWYRQILGQKVEFLVSFYNNEISEKSEIFDDQFSVERPDGSNFTLKIRSTKLEDSAMYFCASSETSYSTDTQYFGPGTRLTVL.

This clone was observed many times. Read data end 3 residues before the CDR3 end; the end is taken from the germline J gene. The chain employs TRBV14 and TRBJ1-2; D gene uncertain. The CDR3 spans 13 residues. Germline values: CDR1 SGHDN, CDR2 FVKESK. The part of the CDR3 DNA that was read is TGTGCCAGCAGCCCAGGCCAGGACTGGGGC. It specifies CASSPGQDWG. The CDR3 in full is CASSPGQDWGYTF.

Only a few counts were recorded for this clone. The CDR3 end is not reached by the read, which stops 3 residues before it; the germline J gene fills it in. This chain uses TRBV19 with TRBJ1-5; tentative D call: TRBD1 (5 bases). Germline CDR1 is LNHDA and CDR2 is SQIVND (reference sequence). V lost 3 bases and J 9 bases, leaving 12 bases between the germline ends. The CDR3 is made up of 13 amino acids. Incomplete CDR3 DNA: TGTGCCAGTAGTATGTCGCATCAGGGGCCC. Amino acids: CASSMSHQGP. The complete CDR3 protein is CASSMSHQGPQHF.

This clone was seen many times. The CDR3 extends 3 residues past the end of the read, so its final part is completed from the germline J gene. The chain is built from TRBV29-1 and TRBJ1-2; a possible D gene is TRBD1 (5 bases). The CDR3 is made up of 14 amino acids. The germline CDR1 and CDR2 sequences are SQVTM and ANQGSEA. The CDR3 protein is CSVESDSLMTFYTF. Partial CDR3 DNA: TGCAGCGTTGAATCAGACAGTTTAATGACTTTC.

This clone has a count of ten or more. The CDR3 extends 3 residues past the end of the read, so its final part is completed from the germline J gene. This chain connects TRBV6-2 or TRBV6-3 to TRBJ2-5, with TRBD2 identical over 12 bases. V lost 0 bases, J lost 0 bases, and 2 bases stayed unmatched. The CDR3 is made up of 17 amino acids. The germline V gene encodes CDR1 MNHEY and CDR2 SVGEGT. Incomplete CDR3 DNA: TGTGCCAGCAGTTACTCGCGACTAGCGGGAGACCAAGAGACC. Residues: CASSYSRLAGDQET. The CDR3 in full is CASSYSRLAGDQETQYF.

Ten or more counts support this clone. The CDR3 is cut off 3 residues early in the read; its end comes from the germline J gene. This rearrangement joins TRBV20-1 to TRBJ2-3; D remains unclear. The CDR3 has 14 residues. Germline values: CDR1 DFQATT, CDR2 SNEGSKA (reference sequence). The part of the CDR3 DNA that was read is TGCAGTGCTAACCCAACAACCACGTCCGGGACG. Its protein is CSANPTTTSGT. The full CDR3 sequence reads CSANPTTTSGTQYF.

This clone has at least ten counts. CDR3 in amino acids: CASSLGSLASYEQYF. CDR3 DNA (partial): TGTGCCAGCAGTTTAGGTAGCTTAGCGTCCTACGAG. The chain couples TRBV12-3 or TRBV12-4 to TRBJ2-7, with TRBD2 as a possible D gene (5 bases). The read terminates 3 residues ahead of where the CDR3 ends, so the germline J gene completes it. CDR3 size: 15 residues. V lost 1 base and J 1 base, leaving 11 bases between the germline ends.

There are many counts of this clone. The read halts 3 residues ahead of the CDR3 end, with the missing end drawn from the germline J gene. This chain connects TRBV7-9 to TRBJ2-5; D remains ambiguous. The germline V and J ends were trimmed by 1 base and 5 bases, with 11 bases remaining between them. The CDR3 totals 14 residues. Germline V gene sequence: CDR1 SEHNR, CDR2 FQNEAQ (reference sequence). The CDR3 bases that were read are TGTGCCAGCAGCTTAGTTCCTAGAATGGAGACC. It yields the protein CASSLVPRMET. The whole CDR3 is CASSLVPRMETQYF. The whole variable domain, filled in from reference TRBV7-9 and TRBJ2-5, reads DTGVSQNPRHKITKRGQNVTFRCDPISEHNRLYWYRQTLGQGPEFLTYFQNEAQLEKSRLLSDRFSAERPKGSFSTLEIQRTEQGDSAMYLCASSLVPRMETQYFGPGTRLLVL.

This clone showed up many times. The missing CDR3 end, 3 residues past where the read stops, is filled in from the germline J gene. The rearrangement uses TRBV5-4 and TRBJ2-3, with a weak D call TRBD2 (7 bases). The CDR3 consists of 16 residues. V was clipped by 0 bases and J by 0 bases, with 11 bases between them. Per the germline V gene, CDR1 is SGHNT and CDR2 is YYREEE (reference sequence). The CDR3: CASSLGGGESTDTQYF. The covered CDR3 bases are TGTGCCAGCAGCTTGGGAGGGGGGGAAAGCACAGATACG.

In this sample, this clone turned up many times. The sequenced CDR3 bases are TGTGCCAGCACCATACTAGCGGGGAGTAACAATGAG. It translates to CASTILAGSNNE. The whole CDR3 sequence is CASTILAGSNNEQFF. V is TRBV2 and J is TRBJ2-1; 10 bases match TRBD2. The CDR3 end is not reached by the read, which stops 3 residues before it; the germline J gene fills it in. V was pared by 7 bases and J by 5 bases, with 8 bases of the junction left unmatched. This CDR3 is built from 15 residues. Germline V CDR1 and CDR2: SNHLY, FYNNEI.

This clone was observed many times. From the germline J gene comes the end of the CDR3, since the read stops 3 residues before it. The chain employs TRBV6-2 or TRBV6-3 and TRBJ1-4; 9 nucleotides match TRBD1. This CDR3 contains 12 residues. V lost 8 bases and J lost 6; bases outside the gene matches: 1. Looked up from germline, CDR1 is MNHEY and CDR2 is SVGEGT. The CDR3 protein is CASRDRDEKLFF. Incomplete CDR3 DNA: TGTGCCAGCCGGGACAGGGATGAAAAA.

A remark on this clone: The CDR3 goes on 3 residues after the read ends, and that part is filled in from the germline J gene. The chain links TRBV19 to TRBJ1-5, with a possible D match to TRBD1 (5 bases). The CDR3 contains 14 residues. V was clipped by 5 bases and J by 4 bases, with 12 bases between them. The germline V gene encodes CDR1 LNHDA and CDR2 SQIVND (reference sequence). This chain's CDR3 is CASSSGRDNQPQHF. The sequenced part of the CDR3 DNA is TGTGCCAGTAGTTCGGGCAGGGATAATCAGCCC.

This clone was detected ten times or more. The read terminates 3 residues ahead of where the CDR3 ends, so the germline J gene completes it. The V call is TRBV5-1, the J call TRBJ2-1, with TRBD2 identical over 7 bases. The CDR3 covers 19 residues. Germline CDR1 SGHRS, CDR2 YFSETQ. Trimming at V came to 6 bases and at J to 1 base, leaving 19 bases not matched to a gene. CDR3: CASNQGHGELARSYNEQFF. The CDR3 DNA, read in part, is TGCGCCAGCAACCAAGGACACGGCGAACTAGCGCGTTCCTACAATGAG.

This clone came up many times. With the read ending 3 residues before the CDR3 end, the germline J gene is used to fill in that end. J is TRBJ2-4 and V is TRBV30, with a tentative D call TRBD1 (5 bases). V lost 2 bases, J lost 3 bases, and 8 bases lay in between. Germline CDR1 is GTSNPN and CDR2 is SVGIG (reference sequence). The CDR3 totals 13 residues. Here the CDR3 reads CAWSRDSKNIQYF. CDR3 bases read: TGTGCCTGGAGTAGAGACAGCAAAAACATT.

There are a few counts of this clone. The read ends 3 residues early relative to the CDR3; the germline J gene fills the gap. J is TRBJ2-2 and V is TRBV7-9, with D perhaps matching TRBD1 or TRBD2 (5 bases each). CDR3 length: 15 residues. Germline V gene lookup returns CDR1 SEHNR and CDR2 FQNEAQ (reference sequence). The CDR3 is CASSDRGDANEKLFF. The CDR3 DNA, read in part, is TGTGCCAGCAGCGATAGAGGGGATGCTAATGAAAAG.

This clone was recorded many times. The CDR3 extends 3 residues past the end of the read, so its final part is completed from the germline J gene. The V call is TRBV20-1, the J call TRBJ1-4, with D tentatively TRBD1 (5 bases). V lost 5 bases and J lost 4, with 11 bases in between. The germline CDR1 and CDR2 sequences are DFQATT and SNEGSKA (reference sequence). The CDR3 sequence is 13 residues long. CDR3 bases read: TGCAGTGCTCGGTCACAGGTTAATGAAAAA. This sequence encodes CSARSQVNEK. The whole CDR3 sequence is CSARSQVNEKLFF.

This clone was seen ten or more times. This chain's CDR3 is CASSLGYRVSSYEQYF. The covered CDR3 bases are TGCGCCAGCAGCTTGGGTTACAGGGTAAGCTCCTACGAG. The rearrangement joins TRBV5-1 to TRBJ2-7, with D maybe TRBD1 (6 bases). The sequence runs out 3 residues before the end of the CDR3; the remainder is reconstructed from the germline J gene. V lost 0 bases, J lost 0 bases, and 13 bases lay in between. Germline CDR1 SGHRS, CDR2 YFSETQ. This CDR3 region has 16 residues.

This clone has at least ten counts. Read coverage stops 3 residues before the CDR3 terminus; the germline J gene supplies the remainder. The rearrangement joins TRBV5-5 to TRBJ2-2; D remains ambiguous. V was cut by 3 bases and J by 6 bases, with 12 bases left in between. The V gene's germline CDR1 is SGHKS and CDR2 YYEKEE (reference sequence). The CDR3 extends over 14 amino acids. The CDR3: CASSSNEVAGELFF. CDR3 DNA (partial): TGTGCCAGCAGCTCCAACGAGGTGGCCGGGGAG. The variable domain in full, completed from reference TRBV5-5 and TRBJ2-2, reads DAGVTQSPTHLIKTRGQQVTLRCSPISGHKSVSWYQQVLGQGPQFIFQYYEKEERGRGNFPDRFSARQFPNYSSELNVNALLLGDSALYLCASSSNEVAGELFFGEGSRLTVL.

This clone was picked up many times. The read comes to an end 3 residues before the CDR3 does, leaving the germline J gene to fill in the end. The chain is built from TRBV19 and TRBJ2-5; 11 positions agree with TRBD2. Trimming cost V 3 bases and J 2 bases; bases outside gene matches: 2. Germline CDR1 is LNHDA and CDR2 is SQIVND (reference sequence). CDR3 length: 15 residues. The CDR3 DNA, read in part, is TGTGCCAGTAGTATCGGGACTAGCGGTCAAGAGACC. It is translated as CASSIGTSGQET. The full CDR3 sequence reads CASSIGTSGQETQYF.

The sample holds many counts of this clone. Coverage ceases 3 residues before the CDR3 finishes, and the germline J gene fills in the end. The rearrangement joins TRBV18 to TRBJ2-1, with 9 nucleotides matching TRBD1. The CDR3 is 16 amino acids. J lost 7 bases, V lost 6 bases, and 13 bases had no gene match. Germline-derived CDR1 and CDR2 are KGHSH and LQKENI. The CDR3: CASSREQGARWNEQFF. The covered CDR3 bases are TGTGCCAGCTCGAGAGAACAGGGGGCTCGGTGGAATGAG.